The 16 T cell receptor beta chains presented below share a single source sample, sequenced in a study of radiation and T cells in renal cell carcinoma. Sequencing was performed with immunoSEQ multiplex PCR; in TCRdb, only in-frame clones are kept and a portion is missing. The sample holds 150,000 or so clones, approximately 91% seen once. Regarding time point: baseline pretreatment blood. Treatment given: 15 Gy SBRT to primary tumor, nephrectomy 4 weeks later. The sequences come from blood, collected from a patient whose treatment included radiotherapy and nephrectomy. Every receptor here comes from a woman between 45 and 65 years old with renal cell carcinoma.

As to this clone: Other nucleotide sequences from this sample produce the same CDR3. The J gene is TRBJ1-4, the V gene TRBV6-6; D is perhaps TRBD1 (5 bases). CDR1 is MNHNY, CDR2 SVGAGI, per germline (reference sequence). Between the trimmed V and J ends, which lost 2 bases and 0 bases, there was a span of 7 bases. The CDR3 consists of 15 residues. CDR3 in amino acids: CASSYGDSTNEKLFF. CDR3 coding DNA: TGTGCCAGCAGTTACGGGGACTCAACTAATGAAAAACTGTTTTTT.

V is TRBV11-2 and J is TRBJ2-5, with unresolved D. This CDR3 is 13 amino acids long. V was cut by 0 bases and J by 7 bases, with 9 bases left in between. The germline gives CDR1 SGHAT, CDR2 FQNNGV. Written as DNA, the CDR3 is TGTGCCAGCAGCTTAGACGGAGCCGGGACCCAGTACTTC. Its protein is CASSLDGAGTQYF.

J is TRBJ2-7 and V is TRBV21-1. TRBV21-1 is recorded as a pseudogene. The CDR3 is made up of 15 amino acids. CDR3 bases: TGTGCCAGCAGCAAAGTCCACAAAGGTGCCTACGAGCAGTACTTC. Amino acids: CASSKVHKGAYEQYF.

The genes are TRBV4-2 and TRBJ2-3, with 16 bases lining up with TRBD2. J was trimmed by 2 bases and V by 4 bases; bases with no gene match: 12. Germline V gene lookup returns CDR1 LGHNA and CDR2 YNFKEQ. The length of the CDR3 is 20 residues. In nucleotides, the CDR3 is TGTGCCAGCAGCCCCACAGGGACTAGCGGGGGGGGTTCGGTCACAGATACGCAGTATTTT. It codes for CASSPTGTSGGGSVTDTQYF.

The rearrangement uses TRBV6-6 and TRBJ2-7; 11 nucleotides align to TRBD1. The trim removed 2 bases at V and 0 bases at J, leaving 3 bases unmatched. Germline-derived CDR1 and CDR2 are MNHNY and SVGAGI (reference sequence). This CDR3 contains 16 residues. As DNA, the CDR3 is TGTGCCAGCAGTTACACAGGACAGGGGGCCTCCTACGAGCAGTACTTC. Residues: CASSYTGQGASYEQYF.

This rearrangement joins TRBV5-1 to TRBJ1-1, with D possibly matching TRBD1 (5 bases). V lost 2 bases and J 12 bases, leaving 17 bases between the germline ends. The CDR3 contains 13 residues. The germline gives CDR1 SGHRS, CDR2 YFSETQ. CDR3 DNA: TGCGCCAGCAGCTTAGAAAGGGGACTCGGAACTTTCTTT. Its translation is CASSLERGLGTFF.

V is TRBV5-6 and J is TRBJ2-7; possibly TRBD1 for D (6 bases). The ends were cut back, 3 bases at V and 6 bases at J, with 10 bases in the middle. The CDR3 has 12 amino acids. Germline lookup yields CDR1 SGHDT and CDR2 YYEEEE. The CDR3 region has the DNA TGTGCCAGCAGCTGGCAGGGGTTCGAGCAGTACTTC. Protein: CASSWQGFEQYF.

A word on this clone: Other nucleotide sequences from this sample produce the same CDR3. The chain is built from TRBV29-1 and TRBJ2-3; no definite D call. This CDR3 is built from 12 residues. Germline CDR1 and CDR2: SQVTM and ANQGSEA. Trimming removed 3 bases from V and 6 bases from J, with 10 bases in between. The CDR3 nucleotides read TGCAGCGTTGAGGTGGGTGCCGATACGCAGTATTTT. Translating gives CSVEVGADTQYF.

CDR3 amino acids: CASSPGGTDTQYF. The CDR3 region has the DNA TGTGCCAGCAGCCCCGGGGGAACAGATACGCAGTATTTT. This chain connects TRBV25-1 to TRBJ2-3; a weak D match, TRBD2 (6 bases). Trimming left V 6 bases short and J 3 bases short, with 10 bases between. CDR1 is MGHDK, CDR2 SYGVNS, per germline. The CDR3 spans 13 residues.

V usage is TRBV7-9 and J usage is TRBJ2-1, with D unresolved. Trimming pared 3 bases from V and 3 bases from J, leaving 0 bases between. CDR3 length: 11 amino acids. Per germline, CDR1 SEHNR and CDR2 FQNEAQ (reference sequence). CDR3: CASSFYNEQFF. The CDR3 coding sequence is TGTGCCAGCAGCTTCTACAATGAGCAGTTCTTC.

The V call is TRBV6-5, the J call TRBJ1-2; D call uncertain. The CDR3 is made up of 14 amino acids. CDR1 is MNHEY and CDR2 is SVGAGI in the germline V gene. V was shortened by 6 bases and J by 3 bases, with 14 bases between the two germline ends. DNA for the CDR3: TGTGCCAGCAGATCGGGTCGGTCGGACTATGGCTACACCTTC. Translation gives CASRSGRSDYGYTF.

J is TRBJ1-2 and V is TRBV29-1, with TRBD1 identical over 7 bases. In germline, CDR1 is SQVTM, CDR2 ANQGSEA. The CDR3 has 12 amino acids. The V and J ends lost 1 base and 9 bases, in that order; junction bases with no gene match: 5. The CDR3 here is CSVEGAGGSYTF. The CDR3 DNA follows: TGCAGCGTTGAAGGGGCAGGGGGTAGCTACACCTTC.

The gene calls are TRBV13 and TRBJ2-7; TRBD2 agrees at 12 bases. From germline, CDR1 is PRHDT and CDR2 FYEKMQ (reference sequence). The CDR3 runs to 19 residues. J lost 0 bases, V lost 1 base, and 10 bases had no gene match. The CDR3 region has the DNA TGTGCCAGCAGCTTAGAGGGTGGACTAGCGGGGATCGACTCCTACGAGCAGTACTTC. Protein: CASSLEGGLAGIDSYEQYF. Complete variable domain (other parts from reference TRBV13 and TRBJ2-7): AAGVIQSPRHLIKEKRETATLKCYPIPRHDTVYWYQQGPGQDPQFLISFYEKMQSDKGSIPDRFSAQQFSDYHSELNMSSLELGDSALYFCASSLEGGLAGIDSYEQYFGPGTRLTVT.

This clone was detected only once. This chain uses TRBV6-1 with TRBJ2-5; D remains unclear. Germline CDR1 is MNHNS and CDR2 is SASEGT. The CDR3 extends over 14 amino acids. Trimming removed 5 bases at V and 5 bases at J, with 15 bases between. CDR3 residues: CASSKDPRAETQYF. DNA for the CDR3: TGTGCCAGCAGTAAGGATCCTCGAGCGGAGACCCAGTACTTC.

This sequence joins TRBV5-1 and TRBJ1-6; possibly TRBD1 for D (6 bases). Trimming shortened V by 2 bases and J by 8 bases, and 11 bases separated the two germline ends. The germline V gene encodes CDR1 SGHRS and CDR2 YFSETQ. The CDR3 is made up of 14 amino acids. The CDR3 nucleotides read TGCGCCAGCAGCTTTCACAGGGTTGATTCACCCCTCCACTTT. This encodes CASSFHRVDSPLHF.

V gene TRBV19 combines with J gene TRBJ1-1, with D tentatively TRBD1 (5 bases). The CDR3 runs 13 residues. The V gene lost 6 bases and the J gene lost 1 base, with 9 bases spanning the gap. Germline-derived CDR1 and CDR2 are LNHDA and SQIVND (reference sequence). This CDR3 is CASSLTANTEAFF. CDR3 coding DNA: TGTGCCAGTAGCTTGACAGCGAACACTGAAGCTTTCTTT.